These T cell receptor beta chains were read from a single sample in a study of Ad26.COV2.S vaccination and SARS-CoV-2 variants. Profiled with immunoSEQ multiplex PCR; TCRdb holds only in-frame clones, not every one. The table lists some 300,000 clones, approximately 80% of them singletons. The source was peripheral blood, collected in a trial of Ad26.COV2.S vaccine versus placebo. These receptors came from a person aged 18-65 years who received the Ad26.COV2.S COVID-19 vaccine or a placebo. Each CDR3 is given without its conserved first and last residue. D genes are given only for firm matches.

V gene: TRBV4-1; J gene: TRBJ2-6; D gene: .; CDR3 protein: ASSQGTNPSGANVLT
V gene: TRBV11-2; J gene: TRBJ2-3; D gene: .; CDR3 protein: ASSLLGQATDTQY
V gene: TRBV5-1; J gene: TRBJ1-1; D gene: TRBD1; CDR3 protein: ASSALGQRNTEAF
V gene: TRBV9; J gene: TRBJ2-3; D gene: .; CDR3 protein: ASTKGQTSRSTDTQY
V gene: TRBV5-1; J gene: TRBJ2-7; D gene: .; CDR3 protein: ASSLGAQGSYEQY
V gene: TRBV7-9; J gene: TRBJ1-1; D gene: TRBD1; CDR3 protein: ASSAQTGVLTEAF
V gene: TRBV13; J gene: TRBJ2-3; D gene: TRBD2; CDR3 protein: ASSLGLAGGLKDTQY
V gene: TRBV5-1; J gene: TRBJ2-3; D gene: .; CDR3 protein: ASSLEGADTQY
V gene: TRBV7-3; J gene: TRBJ2-7; D gene: .; CDR3 protein: ASSLDHGFEQY
V gene: TRBV12-3/TRBV12-4; J gene: TRBJ2-7; D gene: .; CDR3 protein: ASSLELAREQY
V gene: TRBV28; J gene: TRBJ1-5; D gene: .; CDR3 protein: ASIAPGRTNQPQH
V gene: TRBV28; J gene: TRBJ2-3; D gene: .; CDR3 protein: ASSFLGDHTDTQY
V gene: TRBV7-9; J gene: TRBJ1-2; D gene: .; CDR3 protein: ASSRNPNYGYT
V gene: TRBV18; J gene: TRBJ2-2; D gene: .; CDR3 protein: ASSPAGTDGELF
V gene: TRBV6-2/TRBV6-3; J gene: TRBJ1-6; D gene: .; CDR3 protein: ASSYSGGRNSPLH
V gene: TRBV29-1; J gene: TRBJ2-7; D gene: TRBD1; CDR3 protein: SVTGQGVTYEQY
V gene: TRBV7-2; J gene: TRBJ1-1; D gene: .; CDR3 protein: ASSPTQQNTEAF
V gene: TRBV5-6; J gene: TRBJ1-2; D gene: .; CDR3 protein: ASSLDRQGSGYT
V gene: TRBV3-1/TRBV3-2; J gene: TRBJ2-2; D gene: TRBD1; CDR3 protein: ASSPSQGAVGELF
V gene: TRBV5-1; J gene: TRBJ2-7; D gene: TRBD2; CDR3 protein: ASSHGTSGGTPYEQY
V gene: TRBV5-1; J gene: TRBJ1-1; D gene: .; CDR3 protein: ASSDWRGSDTEAF
V gene: TRBV2; J gene: TRBJ1-4; D gene: TRBD1; CDR3 protein: ARETGEDDEKLF
V gene: TRBV9; J gene: TRBJ2-2; D gene: TRBD2; CDR3 protein: ASSAAERGGFTGELF
V gene: TRBV7-8; J gene: TRBJ2-7; D gene: .; CDR3 protein: ASSLRTGDYEQY
V gene: TRBV3-1/TRBV3-2; J gene: TRBJ2-6; D gene: .; CDR3 protein: ASSPTGPLISGANVLT
V gene: TRBV4-1; J gene: TRBJ1-2; D gene: TRBD1; CDR3 protein: ASSFPRAGGPANYGYT
V gene: TRBV29-1; J gene: TRBJ2-5; D gene: .; CDR3 protein: SVGRGAGLKETQY
V gene: TRBV9; J gene: TRBJ2-1; D gene: TRBD2; CDR3 protein: ASSVLEGLASSYNEQF
V gene: TRBV18; J gene: TRBJ1-3; D gene: .; CDR3 protein: ASSPRSSGNTIY
V gene: TRBV15; J gene: TRBJ1-4; D gene: .; CDR3 protein: ATSRDYRGDKANEKLF
V gene: TRBV18; J gene: TRBJ1-4; D gene: .; CDR3 protein: ASSGGEAEKLF
V gene: TRBV24-1; J gene: TRBJ1-2; D gene: .; CDR3 protein: ATSDFGQNYGYT
V gene: TRBV10-3; J gene: TRBJ1-2; D gene: .; CDR3 protein: AISESVRQSYT
V gene: TRBV7-9; J gene: TRBJ1-2; D gene: .; CDR3 protein: ASSPGSFYGYT
V gene: TRBV4-2; J gene: TRBJ2-7; D gene: TRBD2; CDR3 protein: ASSQGLAGAYIYEQY
V gene: TRBV5-1; J gene: TRBJ2-2; D gene: .; CDR3 protein: ATPKSGDTGELF
V gene: TRBV7-9; J gene: TRBJ1-1; D gene: .; CDR3 protein: ASSREMNTEAF
V gene: TRBV29-1; J gene: TRBJ2-7; D gene: TRBD1; CDR3 protein: SVEGWTGPNEQY
V gene: TRBV13; J gene: TRBJ1-4; D gene: TRBD1; CDR3 protein: ASSFRRTGGEKLF
V gene: TRBV15; J gene: TRBJ2-1; D gene: .; CDR3 protein: ATSRAQGNEQF
V gene: TRBV6-5; J gene: TRBJ1-6; D gene: TRBD1; CDR3 protein: ASRGDRAVGSPLH
V gene: TRBV5-5; J gene: TRBJ1-4; D gene: .; CDR3 protein: ASSFPGRNEKLF
V gene: TRBV4-2; J gene: TRBJ2-2; D gene: .; CDR3 protein: ASSQDGSRVSGELF
V gene: TRBV7-9; J gene: TRBJ1-1; D gene: .; CDR3 protein: ASSLLGGTEAF
V gene: TRBV6-2/TRBV6-3; J gene: TRBJ1-5; D gene: .; CDR3 protein: ASSLNLDRHSNQPQH
V gene: TRBV11-2; J gene: TRBJ2-5; D gene: .; CDR3 protein: ASSRIYQETQY
V gene: TRBV4-2; J gene: TRBJ1-2; D gene: TRBD1; CDR3 protein: ASSQWTGVDGGYT
V gene: TRBV28; J gene: TRBJ2-7; D gene: .; CDR3 protein: ASIQGGTEQY
V gene: TRBV5-4; J gene: TRBJ1-1; D gene: .; CDR3 protein: ASSLTSMDLLNTEAF